This TCR beta chain was sequenced for a study of PD-L1 blockade in urothelial cancer. Study summary: Patients arrived having already received 0 to 3 prior chemotherapy regimens. The authors examined blood 3 weeks (second dose) and 6 weeks after treatment start. Specimens of blood held a median count of approximately 150,000 T cells.

Libraries were prepared by immunoSEQ multiplex PCR; TCRdb keeps only in-frame clonotypes and omits some of them. The data show 72,000 or so clones, with roughly 86% seen just once and about 11% held by the top ten. Noted time point: peripheral blood 6 weeks after treatment start. The ends were cut back, 0 bases at V and 8 bases at J, with 17 bases in the middle. The V gene's germline CDR1 is SGHTS and CDR2 YDEGEE. The CDR3 has 15 residues. The origin of this receptor is a man aged 55-75 years with urothelial cancer. The J gene is TRBJ1-2, the V gene TRBV5-8; D is unclear. Sequenced material: PBMCs, taken around atezolizumab (anti-PD-L1) treatment. The CDR3 is CASSLVGRGNVGYTF. CDR3 nucleotide sequence: TGTGCCAGCAGCTTGGTGGGCCGTGGTAATGTCGGCTACACCTTC.